This T cell receptor beta chain was sequenced for a study of T cells in Graves' hyperthyroidism and ophthalmopathy. Regarding this clonotype: As yet, its antigen is unknown.

Study-wide points: Blood samples included most of the expanded thyroid clonotypes exceeding 0.001.

If no ophthalmopathy progression occurred within 18 months, Graves' hyperthyroidism was stable. J gave up 5 bases and V 2 bases, and 7 bases lay outside the gene matches. Germline lookup yields CDR1 MNHEY and CDR2 SMNVEV (reference sequence). The CDR3 has 17 residues. Researchers amplified the TCR beta CDR3 regions from RNA transcripts. In the first-round RT-PCR of the TCR CDR3, the HTBI primer set was used. In TCRdb, the multiplex PCR reads were re-called with MiXCR into one record per CDR3 protein. The sample consists of about 590,000 distinct CDR3 sequences, 15% to 18% of them appearing once. The sequenced sample was blood. The J gene is TRBJ2-7, the V gene TRBV27; 15 nucleotides align to TRBD2. This sequence originates from a woman aged 25 to 39 with Graves' hyperthyroidism. The CDR3 sequence: CASSLSGLAGGRNEQYF. CDR3 nucleotides: TGTGCCAGCAGTTTAAGCGGACTAGCGGGAGGGAGAAACGAGCAGTACTTC.